The 11 T cell receptor beta chains reported below all come from one sample, sequenced in a study of T cell responses to AZD1222 COVID-19 vaccine. The data were produced by immunoSEQ multiplex PCR, yet TCRdb's version contains in-frame clones alone and is incomplete. The repertoire holds around 110,000 clones, with 80% to 90% as singletons. The sequences come from peripheral blood, collected on day 0 of AZD1222 vaccination. The receptors were sampled from an adult in good health.

V gene TRBV6-1 combines with J gene TRBJ2-1, with TRBD1 as a possible D gene (7 bases). From germline, CDR1 is MNHNS and CDR2 SASEGT. V was shortened by 2 bases and J by 8 bases, with 13 bases between the two germline ends. The CDR3 loop spans 14 amino acids. The CDR3 region is CASSEPQGRYEQFF. The CDR3 bases are TGTGCCAGCAGTGAACCACAGGGGAGGTATGAGCAGTTCTTC.

The J gene is TRBJ2-3, the V gene TRBV7-6, with 14 bases that match TRBD2. Trimming cost V 5 bases and J 2 bases; bases outside gene matches: 6. The CDR3 has 17 amino acids. Germline V gene sequence: CDR1 SGHVS, CDR2 FNYEAQ. The CDR3 spells CASSRGTSGGFTDTQYF. CDR3 in DNA: TGTGCCAGCAGCCGTGGGACTAGCGGGGGCTTCACAGATACGCAGTATTTT.

The chain couples TRBV4-1 to TRBJ2-7; unclear D gene. There are 15 residues in the CDR3. Trimming removed 2 bases at V and 2 bases at J, with 13 bases between. Germline-derived CDR1 and CDR2 are MGHRA and YSYEKL. The CDR3 here is CASSQTGGPAYEQYF. The CDR3 bases are TGCGCCAGCAGCCAAACCGGTGGGCCCGCCTACGAGCAGTACTTC.

The CDR3 region is CASSLRETQYF. The CDR3 nucleotides read TGTGCCAGCAGTCTCCGGGAGACCCAGTACTTC. This chain uses TRBV12-3 or TRBV12-4 with TRBJ2-5; D is ambiguous. The CDR3 is made up of 11 amino acids. V lost 5 bases, J lost 5 bases, and 6 bases lay in between.

The rearrangement links TRBV28 to TRBJ2-7, with TRBD2 matching 12 bases. The junction had 6 bases not matched to a gene; V was cut back by 5 bases and J by 1 base. Germline lookup yields CDR1 MDHEN and CDR2 SYDVKM. CDR3 length: 16 residues. The CDR3 DNA is TGTGCCAGCAGTGGTCCTGGACTAGCGGGGTCCTACGAGCAGTACTTC. This sequence encodes CASSGPGLAGSYEQYF.

The V call is TRBV28, the J call TRBJ1-1; 7 bases are a match to TRBD1. CDR3 length: 19 residues. CDR1 is MDHEN, CDR2 SYDVKM, per germline. J gave up 2 bases and V 5 bases, and 20 bases lay outside the gene matches. CDR3: CASSPPLRDSRGFNTEAFF. CDR3 bases: TGTGCCAGCAGTCCCCCCCTCCGGGACAGCCGAGGATTCAACACTGAAGCTTTCTTT. Full variable domain (missing parts from reference TRBV28 and TRBJ1-1): DVKVTQSSRYLVKRTGEKVFLECVQDMDHENMFWYRQDPGLGLRLIYFSYDVKMKEKGDIPEGYSVSREKKERFSLILESASTNQTSMYLCASSPPLRDSRGFNTEAFFGQGTRLTVV.

V is TRBV5-1 and J is TRBJ2-5; 10 bases agree with TRBD1. Germline values: CDR1 SGHRS, CDR2 YFSETQ. This CDR3 is 17 amino acids long. V shed 5 bases and J 0 bases; nucleotides not matched to a gene: 10. CDR3: CASSPGQGYMYQETQYF. CDR3 bases: TGCGCCAGCAGTCCGGGACAGGGGTACATGTACCAAGAGACCCAGTACTTC. The full variable domain, with the rest looked up from reference TRBV5-1 and TRBJ2-5, is KAGVTQTPRYLIKTRGQQVTLSCSPISGHRSVSWYQQTPGQGLQFLFEYFSETQRNKGNFPGRFSGRQFSNSRSEMNVSTLELGDSALYLCASSPGQGYMYQETQYFGPGTRLLVL.

This chain connects TRBV28 to TRBJ1-2; maybe TRBD1 (5 bases). CDR3 size: 16 residues. With 7 bases removed from V and 4 bases from J, the gap between germline ends came to 22 bases. Germline V gene sequence: CDR1 MDHEN, CDR2 SYDVKM. This CDR3 reads CASILSGGGEGYGYTF. The CDR3 coding sequence is TGTGCCAGCATTCTTTCGGGGGGAGGGGAAGGCTATGGCTACACCTTC.

V gene TRBV27 combines with J gene TRBJ1-2, with a weak D call TRBD1 (5 bases). V was clipped by 10 bases and J by 3 bases, with 18 bases between them. This CDR3 is 14 amino acids long. Germline V CDR1 and CDR2: MNHEY, SMNVEV (reference sequence). CDR3 nucleotide sequence: TGTGCCACTCGCGGGATGGGGGGACACTATGGCTACACCTTC. Translating gives CATRGMGGHYGYTF.

This clone was observed a single time. The genes are TRBV3-1 (or the pseudogene TRBV3-2) and TRBJ2-1; 11 bases map to TRBD2. The J segment lost 1 base and the V segment lost 4 bases, leaving 6 bases of the junction unmatched. In germline, CDR1 is LGHDT, CDR2 YNNKEL (reference sequence). The CDR3 consists of 17 residues. This CDR3 reads CASSRFGTSGSYNEQFF. DNA of the CDR3: TGTGCCAGCAGCCGGTTCGGGACTAGCGGATCCTACAATGAGCAGTTCTTC.

The chain has TRBV30 and TRBJ2-7; tentatively, D is TRBD1 or TRBD2 (5 bases each). CDR3 length: 13 residues. The germline V gene has CDR1 GTSNPN and CDR2 SVGIG (reference sequence). The ends were cut back, 3 bases at V and 4 bases at J, with 13 bases in the middle. The CDR3 here is CAWSVGRVYEQYF. CDR3 in DNA: TGTGCCTGGAGCGTGGGACGGGTTTACGAGCAGTACTTC.